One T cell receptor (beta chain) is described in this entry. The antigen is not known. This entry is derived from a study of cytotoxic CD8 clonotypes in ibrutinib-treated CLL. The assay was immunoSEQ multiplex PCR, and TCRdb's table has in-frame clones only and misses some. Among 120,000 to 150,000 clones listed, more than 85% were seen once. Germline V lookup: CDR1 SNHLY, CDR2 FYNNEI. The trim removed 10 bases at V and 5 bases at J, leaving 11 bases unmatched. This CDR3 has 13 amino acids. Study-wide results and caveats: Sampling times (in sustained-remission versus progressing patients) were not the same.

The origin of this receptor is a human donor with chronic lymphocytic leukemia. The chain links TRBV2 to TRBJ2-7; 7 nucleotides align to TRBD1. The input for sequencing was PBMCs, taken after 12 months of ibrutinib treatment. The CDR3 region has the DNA TGTGCCATCTTAACAGGGGTAAGGAACGAGCAGTACTTC. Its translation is CAILTGVRNEQYF.